These T cell receptor beta chains were read from a single sample in a study of OX40 agonist ivuxolimab in advanced cancers. The repertoire was sequenced with immunoSEQ multiplex PCR; TCRdb's copy has only in-frame clones and lacks some. The table records around 67,000 clones, roughly 80% of them present only once. This sample comprised CD4+ or CD8+ T cells sorted from blood, obtained in a trial of the OX40 agonist ivuxolimab. Source of these receptors: an adult with an advanced solid tumor such as melanoma, head and neck, liver or kidney cancer. Both conserved end residues are part of each CDR3. D genes are given only for firm matches. The size of a clone is reported for some rows only, either as once, few or many, or as a class for expanded clones.

16	TRBV30	TRBD1	.	TRBJ2-7	CAWSPRRTGGYDEQYF	TGTGCCTGGAGTCCTCGACGAACAGGGGGCTACGACGAGCAGTACTTC
17	TRBV4-3	TRBD2	.	TRBJ2-7	CASSQVLAGGRAYEQYF	TGCGCCAGCAGCCAAGTTCTAGCGGGGGGTAGGGCCTACGAGCAGTACTTC
13	TRBV27	.	.	TRBJ1-1	CASHLLGGTEAFF	TGTGCCAGCCATTTGCTAGGAGGCACTGAAGCTTTCTTT
21	TRBV4-2	.	.	TRBJ2-5	CASSHLLGGAHLHSSLRGQYF	TGTGCCAGCAGCCACCTCTTGGGGGGGGCGCACCTTCACTCTTCCTTGAGGGGCCAGTACTTC
17	TRBV10-3	TRBD1	.	TRBJ1-1	CAISESDWGQLNTEAFF	TGTGCCATCAGTGAGTCCGACTGGGGACAGTTGAACACTGAAGCTTTCTTT
14	TRBV7-2	.	.	TRBJ2-5	CASSRGRRRETQYF	TGTGCCAGCAGCCGGGGGCGACGGAGGGAGACCCAGTACTTC
18	TRBV7-6	TRBD2	.	TRBJ2-3	CASSLRPSGGTSTDTQYF	TGTGCCAGCAGCCTTAGACCTAGCGGGGGGACTAGCACAGATACGCAGTATTTT
10	TRBV2	.	.	TRBJ1-3	CASSEISIYF	TGTGCCAGCAGTGAAATCTCCATATATTTT
13	TRBV6-1	.	.	TRBJ2-7	CASSINLGLYTLF	TGTGCCAGCAGTATTAACCTTGGGCTCTACACCCTTTTC
12	TRBV19	.	.	TRBJ1-1	CASSLRQFEAFF	TGTGCCAGTAGTCTAAGACAGTTTGAAGCTTTCTTT
13	TRBV29-1	TRBD1	.	TRBJ2-7	CSVSGQGRYEQYF	TGCAGCGTCTCGGGACAGGGCCGCTACGAGCAGTACTTC
16	TRBV9	.	.	TRBJ2-3	CASSVGIGPSTDTQYF	TGTGCCAGCAGCGTAGGAATAGGGCCTAGCACAGATACGCAGTATTTT
14	TRBV27	TRBD1	.	TRBJ1-2	CASSFGQGNYGYTF	TGTGCCAGCAGTTTCGGACAGGGAAACTATGGCTACACCTTC
12	TRBV7-2	.	few	TRBJ2-2	CASSLGAGELFF	TGTGCCAGCAGCTTAGGGGCCGGGGAGCTGTTTTTT
15	TRBV14	.	.	TRBJ1-6	CASSQDLANNSPLHF	TGTGCCAGCAGCCAAGATCTAGCTAATAATTCACCCCTCCACTTT
15	TRBV5-1	TRBD2	.	TRBJ2-5	CASSLEGLAGETQYF	TGCGCCAGCAGCTTGGAGGGACTAGCGGGAGAGACCCAGTACTTC